The clone carrying this T cell receptor beta chain has just a few counts. Antigen: not known. These data are taken from a study of shared clonotypes between healthy human individuals. Study-level findings and limits: A small donor pool kept down the genetic and exposure-history diversity that was represented.

The CDR3 contains 12 residues. V dropped 6 bases and J dropped 11 bases, with 11 bases sitting between them. Germline CDR1 reads MNHEY; CDR2 reads SMNVEV (reference sequence). CD4+ cell separation produced CD45RA+ naive and CD45RA-negative memory subsets. Source study methods: As immunoSEQ supplied junction-only sequences (without quality scores), filtering differed. TCRdb's table, derived via immunoSEQ multiplex PCR, lists solely in-frame clones and lacks some. D and trimming were read from the DNA, whereas the V and J calls and clone size are those reported in that table. The sample lists some 2,100,000 clones; more than 90% were seen once.

Sequencing used naive CD4+ T cells sorted from blood. Subset described: CD45RA+ positively selected. This receptor was identified in a man aged 18 to 30 in good health. The V call is TRBV27, the J call TRBJ1-6; D unresolved. The CDR3 bases are TGTGCCAGCAGCGACATGTCCCCACCCCTCCACTTT. It encodes CASSDMSPPLHF.